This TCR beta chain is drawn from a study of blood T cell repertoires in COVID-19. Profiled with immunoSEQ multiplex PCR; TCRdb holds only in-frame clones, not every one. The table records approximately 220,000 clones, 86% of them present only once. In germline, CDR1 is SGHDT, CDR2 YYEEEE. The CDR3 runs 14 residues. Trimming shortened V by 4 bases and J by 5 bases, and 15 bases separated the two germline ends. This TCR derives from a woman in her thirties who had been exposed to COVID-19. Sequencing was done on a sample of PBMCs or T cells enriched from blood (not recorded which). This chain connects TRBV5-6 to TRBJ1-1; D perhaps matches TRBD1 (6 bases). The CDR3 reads CASSPTGWGTEAFF. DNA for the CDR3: TGTGCCAGCAGCCCTACAGGGTGGGGGACTGAAGCTTTCTTT.